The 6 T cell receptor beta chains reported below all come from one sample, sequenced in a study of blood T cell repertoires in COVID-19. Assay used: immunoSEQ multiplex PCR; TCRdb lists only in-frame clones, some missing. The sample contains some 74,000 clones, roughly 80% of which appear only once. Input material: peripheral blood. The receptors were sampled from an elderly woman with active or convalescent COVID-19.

The CDR3 here is CASKSGTGNTGELFF. The CDR3 bases are TGTGCCAGCAAATCCGGGACAGGGAACACCGGGGAGCTGTTTTTT. V usage is TRBV3-1 (or the pseudogene TRBV3-2) and J usage is TRBJ2-2; TRBD1 agrees at 8 bases. After removal of 7 bases from V and 1 base from J, the junction contained 5 bases not matched to a gene. Germline V gene data show CDR1 as LGHDT and CDR2 as YNNKEL (reference sequence). The CDR3 consists of 15 residues.

The CDR3 DNA reads TGTGCCAGTAGTATAGCAGCGGGAGGTGTAGATACGCAGTATTTT. This translates into CASSIAAGGVDTQYF. The J gene is TRBJ2-3, the V gene TRBV19, with 9 bases that match TRBD2. The V gene's germline CDR1 is LNHDA and CDR2 SQIVND (reference sequence). The CDR3 loop spans 15 amino acids. V dropped 1 base and J dropped 5; count of bases not matched to a gene: 4.

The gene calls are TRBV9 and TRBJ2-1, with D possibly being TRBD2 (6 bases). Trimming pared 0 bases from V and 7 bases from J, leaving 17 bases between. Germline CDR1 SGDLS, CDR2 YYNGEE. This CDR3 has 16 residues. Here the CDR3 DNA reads TGTGCCAGCAGCGTAGTTGGCGGGATTGCACGAAATGAGCAGTTCTTC. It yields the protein CASSVVGGIARNEQFF.

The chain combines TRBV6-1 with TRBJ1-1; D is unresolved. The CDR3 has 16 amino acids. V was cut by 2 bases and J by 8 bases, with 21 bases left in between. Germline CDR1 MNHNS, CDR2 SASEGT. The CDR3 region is CASSEQSTPQWSEAFF. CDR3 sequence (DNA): TGTGCCAGCAGTGAACAGTCGACCCCACAGTGGTCGGAAGCTTTCTTT.

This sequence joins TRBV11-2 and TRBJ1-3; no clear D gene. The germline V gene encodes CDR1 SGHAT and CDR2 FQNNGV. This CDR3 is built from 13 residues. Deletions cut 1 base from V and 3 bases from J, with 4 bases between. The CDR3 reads CASSLVRGNTIYF. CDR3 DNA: TGTGCCAGCAGCTTAGTTCGTGGAAACACCATATATTTT.

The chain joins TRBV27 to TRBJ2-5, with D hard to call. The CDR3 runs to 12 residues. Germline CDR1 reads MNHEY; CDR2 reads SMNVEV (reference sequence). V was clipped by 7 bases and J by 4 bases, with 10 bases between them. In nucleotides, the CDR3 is TGTGCCAGCAACCAAAGAGGAGAGACCCAGTACTTC. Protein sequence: CASNQRGETQYF.